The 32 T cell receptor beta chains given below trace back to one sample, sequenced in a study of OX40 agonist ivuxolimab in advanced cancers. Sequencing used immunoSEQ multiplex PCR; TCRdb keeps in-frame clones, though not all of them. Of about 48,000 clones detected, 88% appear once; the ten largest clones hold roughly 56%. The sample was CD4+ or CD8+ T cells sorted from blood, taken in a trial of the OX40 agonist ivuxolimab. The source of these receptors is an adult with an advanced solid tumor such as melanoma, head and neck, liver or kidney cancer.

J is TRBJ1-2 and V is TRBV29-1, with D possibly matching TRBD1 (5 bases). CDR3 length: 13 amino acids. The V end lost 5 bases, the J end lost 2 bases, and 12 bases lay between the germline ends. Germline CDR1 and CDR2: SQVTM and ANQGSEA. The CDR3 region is CSVTTTANYGYTF. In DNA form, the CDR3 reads TGCAGCGTTACCACGACAGCAAACTATGGCTACACCTTC.

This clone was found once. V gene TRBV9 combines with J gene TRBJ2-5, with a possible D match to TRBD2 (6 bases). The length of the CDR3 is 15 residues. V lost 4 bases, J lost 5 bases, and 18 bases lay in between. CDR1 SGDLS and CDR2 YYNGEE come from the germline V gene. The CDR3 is CASSSYDSAGETQYF. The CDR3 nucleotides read TGTGCCAGCAGCTCCTACGACTCTGCGGGGGAGACCCAGTACTTC. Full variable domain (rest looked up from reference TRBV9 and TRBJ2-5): DSGVTQTPKHLITATGQRVTLRCSPRSGDLSVYWYQQSLDQGLQFLIQYYNGEERAKGNILERFSAQQFPDLHSELNLSSLELGDSALYFCASSSYDSAGETQYFGPGTRLLVL.

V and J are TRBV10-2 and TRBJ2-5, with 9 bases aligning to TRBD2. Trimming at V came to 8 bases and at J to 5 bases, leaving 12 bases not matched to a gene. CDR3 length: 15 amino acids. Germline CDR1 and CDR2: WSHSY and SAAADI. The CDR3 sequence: CASRDPGGRVETQYF. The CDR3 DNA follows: TGCGCCAGCCGGGACCCTGGCGGGAGGGTTGAGACCCAGTACTTC.

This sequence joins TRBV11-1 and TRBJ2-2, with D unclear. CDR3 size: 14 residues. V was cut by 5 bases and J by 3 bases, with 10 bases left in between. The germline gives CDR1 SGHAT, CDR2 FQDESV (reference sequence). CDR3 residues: CASSPIWDTGELFF. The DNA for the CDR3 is TGTGCCAGCAGCCCTATTTGGGACACCGGGGAGCTGTTTTTT.

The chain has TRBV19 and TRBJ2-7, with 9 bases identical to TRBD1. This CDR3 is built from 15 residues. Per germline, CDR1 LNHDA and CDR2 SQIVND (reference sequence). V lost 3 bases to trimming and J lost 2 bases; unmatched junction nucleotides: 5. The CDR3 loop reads CASSIAGQGTYEQYF. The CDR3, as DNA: TGTGCCAGTAGTATCGCCGGACAGGGGACCTACGAGCAGTACTTC.

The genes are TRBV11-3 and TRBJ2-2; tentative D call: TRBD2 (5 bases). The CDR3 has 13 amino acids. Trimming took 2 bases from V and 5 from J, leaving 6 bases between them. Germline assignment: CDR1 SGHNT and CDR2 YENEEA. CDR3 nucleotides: TGTGCCAGCAGCTTAATAGCGACCGGGGAGCTGTTTTTT. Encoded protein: CASSLIATGELFF.

DNA of the CDR3: TGTGCCAGCAGTTACTCAGGGGGCGCTTTCGGCTACACCTTC. Its translation: CASSYSGGAFGYTF. V gene TRBV6-5 combines with J gene TRBJ1-2; 7 bases match TRBD1. V lost 0 bases to trimming and J lost 8 bases; unmatched junction nucleotides: 6. This CDR3 spans 14 amino acids. Per germline, CDR1 MNHEY and CDR2 SVGAGI.

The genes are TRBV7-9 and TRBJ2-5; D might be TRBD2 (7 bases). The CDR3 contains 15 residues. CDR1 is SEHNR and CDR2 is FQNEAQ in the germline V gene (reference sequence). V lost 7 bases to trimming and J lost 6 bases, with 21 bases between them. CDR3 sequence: CASMSLPGGGKTQYF. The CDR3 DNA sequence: TGTGCCAGCATGAGCCTCCCGGGGGGCGGAAAGACCCAGTACTTC.

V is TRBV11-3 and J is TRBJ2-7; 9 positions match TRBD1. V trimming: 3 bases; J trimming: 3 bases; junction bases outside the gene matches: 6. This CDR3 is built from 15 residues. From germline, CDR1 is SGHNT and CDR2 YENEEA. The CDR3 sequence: CASSFTGGDLYEQYF. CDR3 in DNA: TGTGCCAGCAGCTTCACAGGGGGCGATCTCTACGAGCAGTACTTC. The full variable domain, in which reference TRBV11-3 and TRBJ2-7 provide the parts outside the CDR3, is EAGVVQSPRYKIIEKKQPVAFWCNPISGHNTLYWYLQNLGQGPELLIRYENEEAVDDSQLPKDRFSAERLKGVDSTLKIQPAELGDSAVYLCASSFTGGDLYEQYFGPGTRLTVT.

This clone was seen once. The CDR3, as DNA: TGTGCCAGCAGCCCAGGGGCCGGGGACGAGCAGTACTTC. It codes for CASSPGAGDEQYF. The chain combines TRBV28 with TRBJ2-7, with a possible D match to TRBD1 (6 bases). Trimming took 6 bases from V and 5 from J, leaving 14 bases between them. Germline CDR1 MDHEN, CDR2 SYDVKM. The CDR3 has 13 amino acids.

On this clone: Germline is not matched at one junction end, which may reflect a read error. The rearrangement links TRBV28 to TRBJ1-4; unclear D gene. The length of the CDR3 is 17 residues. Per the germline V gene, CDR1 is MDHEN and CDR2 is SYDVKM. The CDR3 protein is CASSFRRALATNERLFF. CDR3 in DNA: TGTGCCAGCAGTTTTCGGAGGGCACTCGCAACTAATGAAAGACTGTTTTTT.

Here the CDR3 DNA reads TGTGCCAGCTCCCCGTATAATAGCGGGGGGGTGAATGAGCAGTTCTTC. It yields the protein CASSPYNSGGVNEQFF. The V call is TRBV9, the J call TRBJ2-1; 11 bases line up with TRBD2. The CDR3 runs to 16 residues. J gave up 7 bases and V 7 bases, and 13 bases lay outside the gene matches. Germline V CDR1 and CDR2: SGDLS, YYNGEE.

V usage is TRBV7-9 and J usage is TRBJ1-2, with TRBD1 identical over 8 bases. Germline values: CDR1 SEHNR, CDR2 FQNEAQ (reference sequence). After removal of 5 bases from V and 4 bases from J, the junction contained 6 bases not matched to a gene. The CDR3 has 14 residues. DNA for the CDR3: TGTGCCAGCAGCCCACAGGGGGTGAGCTATGGCTACACCTTC. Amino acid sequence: CASSPQGVSYGYTF.

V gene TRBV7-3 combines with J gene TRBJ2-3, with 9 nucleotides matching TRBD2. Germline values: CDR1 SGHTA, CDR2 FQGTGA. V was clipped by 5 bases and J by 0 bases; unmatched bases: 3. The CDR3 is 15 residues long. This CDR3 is CASSLAGTSTDTQYF. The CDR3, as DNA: TGTGCCAGCAGCCTAGCGGGGACTAGCACAGATACGCAGTATTTT.

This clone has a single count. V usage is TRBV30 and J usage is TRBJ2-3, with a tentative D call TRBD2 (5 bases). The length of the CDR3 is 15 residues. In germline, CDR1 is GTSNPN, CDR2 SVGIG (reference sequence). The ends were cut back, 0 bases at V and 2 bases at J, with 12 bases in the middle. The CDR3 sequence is CAWSVLGRDTDTQYF. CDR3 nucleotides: TGTGCCTGGAGTGTACTAGGACGGGACACAGATACGCAGTATTTT. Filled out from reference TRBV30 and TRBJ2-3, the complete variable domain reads SQTIHQWPATLVQPVGSPLSLECTVEGTSNPNLYWYRQAAGRGLQLLFYSVGIGQISSEVPQNLSASRPQDRQFILSSKKLLLSDSGFYLCAWSVLGRDTDTQYFGPGTRLTVL.

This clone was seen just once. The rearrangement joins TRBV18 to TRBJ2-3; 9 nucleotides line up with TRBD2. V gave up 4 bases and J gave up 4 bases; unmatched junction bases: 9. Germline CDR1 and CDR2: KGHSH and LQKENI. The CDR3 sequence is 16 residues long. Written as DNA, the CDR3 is TGTGCCAGCTCACTCGAACCTTTAGCGGGGGCAGATACGCAGTATTTT. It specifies CASSLEPLAGADTQYF.

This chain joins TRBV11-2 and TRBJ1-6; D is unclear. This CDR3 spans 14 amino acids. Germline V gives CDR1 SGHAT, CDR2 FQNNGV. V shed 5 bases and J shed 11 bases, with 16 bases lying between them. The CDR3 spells CASSLDAARTPLHF. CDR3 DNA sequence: TGTGCCAGCAGCCTGGATGCGGCACGGACACCCCTCCACTTT.

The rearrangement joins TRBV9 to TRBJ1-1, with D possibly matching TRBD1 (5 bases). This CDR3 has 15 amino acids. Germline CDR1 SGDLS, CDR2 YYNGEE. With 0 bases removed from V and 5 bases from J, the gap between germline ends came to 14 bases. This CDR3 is CASSVGTSPETEAFF. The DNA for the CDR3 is TGTGCCAGCAGCGTAGGGACATCTCCCGAAACTGAAGCTTTCTTT.

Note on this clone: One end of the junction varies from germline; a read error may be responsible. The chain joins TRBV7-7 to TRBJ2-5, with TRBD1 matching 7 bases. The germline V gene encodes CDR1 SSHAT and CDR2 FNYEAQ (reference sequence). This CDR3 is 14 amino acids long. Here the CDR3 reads CASTPYTGEETQYF. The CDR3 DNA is TGTGCTAGCACCCCTTACACAGGGGAAGAGACCCAGTACTTC.

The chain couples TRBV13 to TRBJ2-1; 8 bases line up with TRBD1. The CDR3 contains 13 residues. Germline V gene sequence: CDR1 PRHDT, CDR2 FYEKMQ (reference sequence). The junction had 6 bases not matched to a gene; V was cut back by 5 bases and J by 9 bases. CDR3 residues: CASSGRQGPEQFF. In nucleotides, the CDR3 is TGTGCCAGCAGCGGCAGACAGGGGCCTGAGCAGTTCTTC.

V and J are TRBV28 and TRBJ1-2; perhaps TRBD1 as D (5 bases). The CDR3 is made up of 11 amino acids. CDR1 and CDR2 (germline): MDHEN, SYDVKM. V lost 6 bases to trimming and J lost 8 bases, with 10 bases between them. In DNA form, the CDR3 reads TGTGCCAGCAGCCGCGGGACGGGCTACACCTTC. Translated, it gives CASSRGTGYTF.

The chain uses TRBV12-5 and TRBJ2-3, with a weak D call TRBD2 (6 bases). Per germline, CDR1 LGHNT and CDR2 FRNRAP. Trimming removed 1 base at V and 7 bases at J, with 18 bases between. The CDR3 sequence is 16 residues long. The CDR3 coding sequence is TGTGCTAGTGGTTTGGAAGCGGGCTCTAGAGGGAATACGCAGTATTTT. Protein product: CASGLEAGSRGNTQYF. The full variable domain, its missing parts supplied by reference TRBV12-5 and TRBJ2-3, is DARVTQTPRHKVTEMGQEVTMRCQPILGHNTVFWYRQTMMQGLELLAYFRNRAPLDDSGMPKDRFSAEMPDATLATLKIQPSEPRDSAVYFCASGLEAGSRGNTQYFGPGTRLTVL.

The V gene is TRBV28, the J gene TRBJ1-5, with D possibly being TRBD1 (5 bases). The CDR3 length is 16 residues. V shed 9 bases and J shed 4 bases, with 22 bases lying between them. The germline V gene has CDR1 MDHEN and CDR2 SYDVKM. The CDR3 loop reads CASKHRWRGLNQPQHF. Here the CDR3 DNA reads TGTGCCAGTAAACACAGATGGAGGGGCCTAAATCAGCCCCAGCATTTT.

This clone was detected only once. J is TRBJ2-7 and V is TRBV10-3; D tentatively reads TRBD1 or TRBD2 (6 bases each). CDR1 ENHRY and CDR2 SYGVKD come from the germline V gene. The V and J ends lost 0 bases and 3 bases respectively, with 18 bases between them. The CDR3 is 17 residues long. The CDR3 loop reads CAISESVTGANYYEQYF. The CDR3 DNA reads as TGTGCCATCAGTGAGTCTGTAACGGGGGCAAATTACTACGAGCAGTACTTC.

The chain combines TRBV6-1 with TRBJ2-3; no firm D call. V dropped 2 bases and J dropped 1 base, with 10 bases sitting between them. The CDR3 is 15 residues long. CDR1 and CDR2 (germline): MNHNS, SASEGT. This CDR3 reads CASSETWSGTDTQYF. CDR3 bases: TGTGCCAGCAGTGAAACGTGGAGCGGCACAGATACGCAGTATTTT.

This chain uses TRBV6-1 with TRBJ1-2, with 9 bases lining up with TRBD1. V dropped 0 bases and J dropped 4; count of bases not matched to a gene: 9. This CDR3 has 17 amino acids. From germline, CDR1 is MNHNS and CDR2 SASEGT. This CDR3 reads CASSEAGWTGDAYGYTF. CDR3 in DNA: TGTGCCAGCAGTGAAGCGGGGTGGACAGGGGACGCCTATGGCTACACCTTC.

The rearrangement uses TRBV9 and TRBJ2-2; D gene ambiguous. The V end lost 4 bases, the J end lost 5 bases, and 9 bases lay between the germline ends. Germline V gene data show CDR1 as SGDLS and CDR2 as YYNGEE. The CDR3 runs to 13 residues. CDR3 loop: CASSPPPTGELFF. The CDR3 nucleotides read TGTGCCAGCAGCCCGCCGCCTACCGGGGAGCTGTTTTTT.

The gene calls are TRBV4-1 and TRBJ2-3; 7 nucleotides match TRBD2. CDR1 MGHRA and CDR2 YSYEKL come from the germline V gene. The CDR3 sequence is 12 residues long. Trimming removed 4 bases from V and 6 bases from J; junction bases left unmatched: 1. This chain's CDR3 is CASSPGGDTQYF. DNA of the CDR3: TGCGCCAGCAGCCCGGGAGGTGATACGCAGTATTTT.

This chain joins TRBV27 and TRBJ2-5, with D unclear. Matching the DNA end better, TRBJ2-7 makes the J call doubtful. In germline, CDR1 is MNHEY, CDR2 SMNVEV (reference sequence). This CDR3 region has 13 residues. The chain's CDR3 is CASSPQADYEQYF. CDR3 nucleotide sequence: TGTGCCAGCAGTCCCCAGGCCGACTACGAGCAGTACTTC.

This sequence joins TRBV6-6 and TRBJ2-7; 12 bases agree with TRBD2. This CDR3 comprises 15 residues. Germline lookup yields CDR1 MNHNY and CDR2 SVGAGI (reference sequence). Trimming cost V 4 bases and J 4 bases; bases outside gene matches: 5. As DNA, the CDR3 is TGTGCCAGCAGTTTCGGACTAGCGGGAACTTACGAGCAGTACTTC. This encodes CASSFGLAGTYEQYF.

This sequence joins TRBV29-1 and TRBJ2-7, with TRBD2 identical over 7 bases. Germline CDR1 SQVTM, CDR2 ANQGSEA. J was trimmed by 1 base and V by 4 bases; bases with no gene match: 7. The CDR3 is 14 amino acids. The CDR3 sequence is CSVVGGEASYEQYF. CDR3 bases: TGCAGCGTTGTTGGGGGGGAGGCTTCCTACGAGCAGTACTTC.

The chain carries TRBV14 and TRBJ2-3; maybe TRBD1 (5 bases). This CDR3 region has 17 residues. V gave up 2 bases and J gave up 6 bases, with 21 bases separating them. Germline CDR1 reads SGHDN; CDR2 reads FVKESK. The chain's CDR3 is CASSQLRGSGFMDTQYF. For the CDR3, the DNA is TGTGCCAGCAGCCAACTTAGGGGATCTGGCTTTATGGATACGCAGTATTTT.